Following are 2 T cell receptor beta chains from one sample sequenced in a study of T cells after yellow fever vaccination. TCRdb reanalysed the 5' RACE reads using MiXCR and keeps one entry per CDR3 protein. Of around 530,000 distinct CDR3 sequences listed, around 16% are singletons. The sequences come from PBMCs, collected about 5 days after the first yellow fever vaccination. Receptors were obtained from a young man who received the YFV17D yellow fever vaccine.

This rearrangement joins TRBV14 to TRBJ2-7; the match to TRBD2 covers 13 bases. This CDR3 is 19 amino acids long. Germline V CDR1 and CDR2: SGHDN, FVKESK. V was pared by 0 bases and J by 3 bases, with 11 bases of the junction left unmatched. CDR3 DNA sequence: TGTGCCAGCAGCCAAGATCGGACTAGCGGGGGTTACCCTAACTACGAGCAGTACTTC. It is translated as CASSQDRTSGGYPNYEQYF.

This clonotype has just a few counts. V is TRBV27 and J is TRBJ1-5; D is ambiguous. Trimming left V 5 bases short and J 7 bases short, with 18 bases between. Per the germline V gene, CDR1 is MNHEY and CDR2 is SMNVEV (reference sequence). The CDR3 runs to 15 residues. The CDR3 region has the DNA TGTGCCAGCAGTACTTTGGCAGGTACATGGCAGCCCCAGCATTTT. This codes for CASSTLAGTWQPQHF.